The 23 T cell receptor beta chains reported below all come from one sample, sequenced in a study of blood T cell repertoires in COVID-19. Sequencing used immunoSEQ multiplex PCR; TCRdb keeps in-frame clones, though not all of them. The repertoire holds 150,000 to 200,000 clones, with roughly 80% as singletons. Sequences were obtained from PBMCs or T cells enriched from blood (not recorded which). The origin of the receptors is a woman aged 60-75 years who had recovered from COVID-19.

This rearrangement joins TRBV19 to TRBJ2-3, with TRBD2 matching over 12 bases. Germline trimming cut 2 bases from V and 0 bases from J; bases unmatched to any gene: 3. Germline loops: CDR1 LNHDA, CDR2 SQIVND (reference sequence). CDR3 size: 17 residues. CDR3 residues: CASSIRTSGVSTDTQYF. In nucleotides, the CDR3 is TGTGCCAGTAGTATACGGACTAGCGGGGTAAGCACAGATACGCAGTATTTT.

The chain recombines TRBV10-3 with TRBJ1-2, with a tentative D call TRBD1 (5 bases). The germline V gene has CDR1 ENHRY and CDR2 SYGVKD. CDR3 length: 13 amino acids. Trimming took off 10 bases at V and 8 bases at J, with 20 bases between the two ends. CDR3 in DNA: TGTGCCACCGAAGACCAAATTGGGGCAGGCTACACCTTC. Protein product: CATEDQIGAGYTF.

This chain connects TRBV7-3 to TRBJ2-3; tentative D call: TRBD2 (6 bases). V was trimmed by 6 bases and J by 6 bases, leaving 16 bases between them. Germline V gene sequence: CDR1 SGHTA, CDR2 FQGTGA. The CDR3 contains 14 residues. DNA of the CDR3: TGTGCCAGCAGTCGAAATAGCGCGGGGGATACGCAGTATTTT. Amino acid sequence: CASSRNSAGDTQYF.

This chain uses TRBV29-1 with TRBJ2-7; the match to TRBD2 covers 11 bases. With V trimmed by 5 bases and J by 2 bases, 5 bases remained unmatched. The CDR3 sequence is 14 residues long. Germline-derived CDR1 and CDR2 are SQVTM and ANQGSEA. CDR3 in amino acids: CSVRLAGNPYEQYF. Here the CDR3 DNA reads TGCAGCGTTCGACTAGCGGGGAACCCCTACGAGCAGTACTTC.

This clone was detected only a few times. This chain connects TRBV18 to TRBJ1-1; TRBD1 matches at 11 bases. Germline CDR1 is KGHSH and CDR2 is LQKENI. The ends lost 5 bases at V and 5 bases at J; junction bases unmatched: 7. The CDR3 contains 15 residues. The CDR3 coding sequence is TGTGCCAGCTCATTCGGACAGGGGGCGTCTACTGAAGCTTTCTTT. Translated, it gives CASSFGQGASTEAFF.

This clone appeared a few times. J is TRBJ2-1 and V is TRBV30, with TRBD1 as a possible D gene (6 bases). With 0 bases removed from V and 8 bases from J, the gap between germline ends came to 11 bases. This CDR3 is 13 amino acids long. The germline CDR1 and CDR2 sequences are GTSNPN and SVGIG (reference sequence). The CDR3 bases are TGTGCCTGGAGTGTAAATGGGGGCGATGAGCAGTTCTTC. It specifies CAWSVNGGDEQFF.

The chain is built from TRBV4-1 and TRBJ2-7, with 8 positions matching TRBD1. The CDR3 contains 14 residues. The J segment lost 4 bases and the V segment lost 5 bases, leaving 7 bases of the junction unmatched. The V gene's germline CDR1 is MGHRA and CDR2 YSYEKL. The CDR3 protein is CASSMRTGSYEQYF. The CDR3, as DNA: TGCGCCAGCAGCATGAGGACAGGGTCTTACGAGCAGTACTTC.

This chain uses TRBV27 with TRBJ2-2; 8 bases are a match to TRBD1. The germline CDR1 and CDR2 sequences are MNHEY and SMNVEV (reference sequence). This CDR3 region has 15 residues. Trimming took 2 bases from V and 3 from J; bases not matched to a gene: 2. The CDR3: CASSLSRGHTGELFF. CDR3 in DNA: TGTGCCAGCAGTTTAAGCAGGGGGCACACCGGGGAGCTGTTTTTT.

This clone was observed a single time. The chain couples TRBV9 to TRBJ2-3; D is unresolved. V was trimmed by 3 bases and J by 2 bases, leaving 7 bases between them. This CDR3 region has 13 residues. Germline V gene lookup returns CDR1 SGDLS and CDR2 YYNGEE. This CDR3 reads CASSDSTTDTQYF. In nucleotides, the CDR3 is TGTGCCAGCAGCGATTCTACCACAGATACGCAGTATTTT.

This clone was detected a few times. J is TRBJ2-2 and V is TRBV9; 7 bases fit TRBD1. Looked up from germline, CDR1 is SGDLS and CDR2 is YYNGEE. The CDR3 is made up of 19 amino acids. After removal of 1 base from V and 3 bases from J, the junction contained 15 bases not matched to a gene. This chain's CDR3 is CASSVRRSRGLLDTGELFF. The CDR3 DNA sequence: TGTGCCAGCAGCGTACGACGATCTAGGGGGCTTTTGGACACCGGGGAGCTGTTTTTT.

This chain connects TRBV18 to TRBJ1-1; 10 nucleotides align to TRBD1. The J segment lost 7 bases and the V segment lost 3 bases, leaving 14 bases of the junction unmatched. CDR3 length: 17 residues. Germline loops: CDR1 KGHSH, CDR2 LQKENI. CDR3 amino acids: CASSPQTAGTGADEAFF. In DNA, the CDR3 is TGTGCCAGCTCACCCCAGACAGCCGGGACAGGGGCCGATGAAGCTTTCTTT.

The chain links TRBV4-2 to TRBJ2-5; no clear D. Trimming left V 0 bases short and J 2 bases short, with 7 bases between. Germline CDR1 reads LGHNA; CDR2 reads YNFKEQ. The CDR3 runs to 14 residues. The CDR3, as DNA: TGTGCCAGCAGCCAAGAAGTCTATCAAGAGACCCAGTACTTC. This codes for CASSQEVYQETQYF.

The chain couples TRBV19 to TRBJ2-7; the D gene is possibly TRBD2 (7 bases). V dropped 5 bases and J dropped 1 base, with 15 bases sitting between them. The CDR3 consists of 15 residues. Germline V gene sequence: CDR1 LNHDA, CDR2 SQIVND (reference sequence). CDR3 DNA sequence: TGTGCCAGTAGTCCCCGCGGGGGCCTTTCCTACGAGCAGTACTTC. Protein sequence: CASSPRGGLSYEQYF. The complete variable domain, with remaining parts taken from reference TRBV19 and TRBJ2-7, reads DGGITQSPKYLFRKEGQNVTLSCEQNLNHDAMYWYRQDPGQGLRLIYYSQIVNDFQKGDIAEGYSVSREKKESFPLTVTSAQKNPTAFYLCASSPRGGLSYEQYFGPGTRLTVT.

CDR3 sequence: CASSQEKRGGDEQFF. Here the CDR3 DNA reads TGCGCCAGCAGCCAAGAGAAGCGGGGGGGTGATGAGCAGTTCTTC. The chain links TRBV4-1 to TRBJ2-1; 10 bases match TRBD2. CDR3 size: 15 residues. From germline, CDR1 is MGHRA and CDR2 YSYEKL. J lost 8 bases, V lost 0 bases, and 4 bases had no gene match.

This clone was seen only a few times. The genes are TRBV5-4 and TRBJ2-7; 8 bases match TRBD1. V dropped 0 bases and J dropped 1; count of bases not matched to a gene: 9. Germline values: CDR1 SGHNT, CDR2 YYREEE (reference sequence). The CDR3 has 17 amino acids. The CDR3 region has the DNA TGTGCCAGCAGCTTGGCGCAGGGGGCCGGTAAGTCCTACGAGCAGTACTTC. Its translation is CASSLAQGAGKSYEQYF.

This clone was observed a single time. J is TRBJ2-3 and V is TRBV5-6; 11 bases agree with TRBD2. There are 16 residues in the CDR3. Germline trimming cut 4 bases from V and 2 bases from J; bases unmatched to any gene: 6. Germline V CDR1 and CDR2: SGHDT, YYEEEE. The CDR3 sequence: CASSGLAGGTTDTQYF. The DNA of the CDR3 is TGTGCCAGCAGCGGTTTAGCGGGGGGGACCACAGATACGCAGTATTTT.

Notes on this clone: The sample contains more than one DNA sequence encoding this CDR3. The chain carries TRBV18 and TRBJ1-1; D not certain. CDR1 and CDR2 (germline): KGHSH, LQKENI. This CDR3 spans 13 amino acids. Between the trimmed V and J ends, which lost 6 bases and 5 bases, there was a span of 13 bases. The chain's CDR3 is CASSPSGETEAFF. In DNA, the CDR3 is TGTGCCAGCTCGCCCTCCGGGGAGACTGAAGCTTTCTTT.

This chain connects TRBV7-6 to TRBJ2-3; TRBD2 agrees at 10 bases. Trimming took 2 bases from V and 7 from J; bases not matched to a gene: 9. The CDR3 totals 16 residues. Germline CDR1 and CDR2: SGHVS and FNYEAQ. The CDR3 reads CASSLTAGGPWYTQYF. DNA of the CDR3: TGTGCCAGCAGCTTAACAGCGGGGGGGCCTTGGTATACGCAGTATTTT.

The V and J genes are TRBV18 and TRBJ2-7; TRBD2 matches at 11 bases. This CDR3 contains 14 residues. The J segment lost 3 bases and the V segment lost 3 bases, leaving 1 base of the junction unmatched. CDR1 is KGHSH, CDR2 LQKENI, per germline. The DNA of the CDR3 is TGTGCCAGCTCACCTACTAGCGGGGGCTACGAGCAGTACTTC. It encodes CASSPTSGGYEQYF.

The gene calls are TRBV5-1 and TRBJ1-4; 7 bases match TRBD1. From germline, CDR1 is SGHRS and CDR2 YFSETQ. V trimming: 4 bases; J trimming: 8 bases; junction bases outside the gene matches: 8. The CDR3 extends over 14 amino acids. CDR3 region: CASSHDREREKLFF. The CDR3 nucleotides are TGCGCCAGCAGCCACGACAGGGAAAGAGAAAAACTGTTTTTT.

The V call is TRBV28, the J call TRBJ2-1; TRBD2 is a possible D gene (5 bases). Per germline, CDR1 MDHEN and CDR2 SYDVKM. The V end lost 5 bases, the J end lost 7 bases, and 15 bases lay between the germline ends. This CDR3 spans 14 amino acids. CDR3 nucleotides: TGTGCCAGCAGTATTAGCTTCGGGATGAATGAGCAGTTCTTC. Its protein product is CASSISFGMNEQFF.

This rearrangement joins TRBV3-1 (or the pseudogene TRBV3-2) to TRBJ1-5, with 7 bases identical to TRBD1. The V segment lost 1 base and the J segment 6 bases; nucleotides outside the gene matches: 3. This CDR3 region has 14 residues. The germline gives CDR1 LGHDT, CDR2 YNNKEL (reference sequence). The DNA for the CDR3 is TGTGCCAGCAGCCAAGTACAGGGGAGTCAGCCCCAGCATTTT. Translating gives CASSQVQGSQPQHF.

This CDR3 reads CASSGEGTGVTEAFF. The CDR3 nucleotides are TGTGCCAGCAGCGGCGAGGGGACAGGGGTCACTGAAGCTTTCTTT. The chain uses TRBV9 and TRBJ1-1; 10 bases map to TRBD1. The germline gives CDR1 SGDLS, CDR2 YYNGEE. Trimming took 3 bases from V and 4 from J; bases not matched to a gene: 6. The CDR3 runs 15 residues.